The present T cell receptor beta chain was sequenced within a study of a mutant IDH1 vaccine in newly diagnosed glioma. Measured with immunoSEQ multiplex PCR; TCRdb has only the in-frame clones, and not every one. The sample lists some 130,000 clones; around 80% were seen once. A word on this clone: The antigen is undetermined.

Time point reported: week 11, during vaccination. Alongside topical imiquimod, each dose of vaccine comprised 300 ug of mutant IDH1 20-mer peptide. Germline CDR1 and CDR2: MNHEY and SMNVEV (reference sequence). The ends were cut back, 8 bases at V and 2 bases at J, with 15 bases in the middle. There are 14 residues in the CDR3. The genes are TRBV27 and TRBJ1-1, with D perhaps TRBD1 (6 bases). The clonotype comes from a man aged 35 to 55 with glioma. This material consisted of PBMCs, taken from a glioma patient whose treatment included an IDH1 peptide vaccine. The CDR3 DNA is TGTGCCAGCGGCATCAGGGGACGTAACACTGAAGCTTTCTTT. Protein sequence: CASGIRGRNTEAFF.